Listed below are T cell receptor beta chains from one sample, sequenced in a study of blood T cell repertoires in COVID-19. Data came from immunoSEQ multiplex PCR; TCRdb stores just in-frame clones and leaves some out. The sample comprises 55,000 to 80,000 clones, roughly 90% of which are singletons, and about 1.2% rests with the top ten. The specimen sequenced was peripheral blood. These receptors were obtained from a woman aged 55-69 years with acute or convalescent COVID-19. Each CDR3 is given with its conserved first and last residue. The D gene is left open where the match is weak. Size is stated for part of the rows, as once, few or many counts, or as a class when the clone is expanded.

size	J	D	V	length	DNA	CDR3
-	TRBJ1-1	-	TRBV7-2	18	TGTGCCAGCAGCTTAACCCCCAGACAGCCTCGGCGGAACACTGAAGCTTTCTTT	CASSLTPRQPRRNTEAFF
-	TRBJ2-1	-	TRBV19	12	TGTGCCACAAGACTAGGGAATAATGAGCAGTTCTTC	CATRLGNNEQFF
-	TRBJ2-6	-	TRBV11-2	16	TGTGCCAGCAGCTTAAGTCGGTTCTCTGGGGCCAACGTCCTGACTTTC	CASSLSRFSGANVLTF
few	TRBJ2-2	-	TRBV7-5	16	TGTGCCAGAACCCACCCCGGGACAGCAGACACCGGGGAGCTGTTTTTT	CARTHPGTADTGELFF
-	TRBJ2-2	-	TRBV6-2/TRBV6-3	13	TGTGCCAGCAGCCGCGACTACACCGGGGAGCTGTTTTTT	CASSRDYTGELFF
-	TRBJ2-3	-	TRBV5-1	16	TGCGCCAGCAGCTTGGGCTTGGGCTCGGGCACAGATACGCAGTATTTT	CASSLGLGSGTDTQYF
-	TRBJ1-3	TRBD1	TRBV28	16	TGTGCCAGCAGTTCGGGACAGGGGGCCTCTGGAAACACCATATATTTT	CASSSGQGASGNTIYF
-	TRBJ2-3	-	TRBV3-1/TRBV3-2	13	TGTGCCAGCGAAGGCGGGCCCACAGATACGCAGTATTTT	CASEGGPTDTQYF
-	TRBJ2-1	TRBD1	TRBV6-6	16	TGTGCCAGCAGTTATCCGGAGGGACAGGGCTCCAATGAGCAGTTCTTC	CASSYPEGQGSNEQFF
-	TRBJ2-3	-	TRBV20-1	14	TGCAGTGCTAGTGGCGGGGGCAGCACAGATACGCAGTATTTT	CSASGGGSTDTQYF
-	TRBJ1-5	-	TRBV6-5	15	TGTGCCAGCAAATCCGGGACATATAGCAATCAGCCCCAGCATTTT	CASKSGTYSNQPQHF
-	TRBJ1-1	-	TRBV29-1	13	TGCAGCGTTGAAGGAGCGGCAGCTGCTGAAGCTTTCTTT	CSVEGAAAAEAFF
-	TRBJ2-5	TRBD1	TRBV6-5	13	TGTGCCAGCAGAGGACAGGGCCGGGAGACCCAGTACTTC	CASRGQGRETQYF
-	TRBJ2-5	-	TRBV25-1	11	TGTGCCAGCAGTCAAGCAGAGACCCAGTACTTC	CASSQAETQYF
-	TRBJ2-1	TRBD1	TRBV11-3	12	TGTGCCAGCAGCCCGACAGGGGGTGAGCAGTTCTTC	CASSPTGGEQFF
-	TRBJ1-2	TRBD1	TRBV11-1	16	TGTGCCAGCAGCCCCCTCGGGACAGGGAATTACTATGGCTACACCTTC	CASSPLGTGNYYGYTF
-	TRBJ1-5	-	TRBV19	17	TGTGCCAGTAGTTACCCGCGCGGGATGTATAGCAATCAGCCCCAGCATTTT	CASSYPRGMYSNQPQHF
-	TRBJ2-3	TRBD2	TRBV24-1	16	TGTGCCACCAGTGATCCGGGACTGACGGGGGGGGATACGCAGTATTTT	CATSDPGLTGGDTQYF
-	TRBJ2-2	TRBD1	TRBV12-5	15	TGTGCTAGTGGTTCCGGGACAGCGAACACCGGGGAGCTGTTTTTT	CASGSGTANTGELFF
-	TRBJ2-1	TRBD2	TRBV6-5	14	TGTGCCAGCGGCACCCGGGAGGGCCATAATGAGCAGTTCTTC	CASGTREGHNEQFF
-	TRBJ2-2	TRBD1	TRBV18	14	TGTGCCAGCTCACCCGACAGGGGGACCGGGGAGCTGTTTTTT	CASSPDRGTGELFF
-	TRBJ1-1	-	TRBV29-1	13	TGCAGCGCGTCTCAGAGCCGGGGGACTGAAGCTTTCTTT	CSASQSRGTEAFF